The sequence of this T cell receptor (beta chain) was determined in a study of beta chain features in type 1 diabetes. What was sequenced were expressed TCRB transcripts, since all of the isolated RNA had been reverse transcribed. Sequenced by immunoSEQ multiplex PCR; TCRdb stores in-frame clones only, minus some. The sample has 200,000 to 250,000 clones, around 10% seen once. This CDR3 comprises 17 residues. Deletions cut 0 bases from V and 4 bases from J, with 18 bases between. Germline CDR1 is SGDLS and CDR2 is YYNGEE. This TCR was sampled from a woman younger than 30 in good health. This chain connects TRBV9 to TRBJ2-3; tentatively, D is TRBD2 (7 bases). Sequenced material: naive CD4+ T cells from blood. The CDR3 sequence: CASSVAFGGGRPDTQYF. CDR3 coding DNA: TGTGCCAGCAGCGTAGCCTTCGGCGGGGGCAGGCCAGATACGCAGTATTTT.